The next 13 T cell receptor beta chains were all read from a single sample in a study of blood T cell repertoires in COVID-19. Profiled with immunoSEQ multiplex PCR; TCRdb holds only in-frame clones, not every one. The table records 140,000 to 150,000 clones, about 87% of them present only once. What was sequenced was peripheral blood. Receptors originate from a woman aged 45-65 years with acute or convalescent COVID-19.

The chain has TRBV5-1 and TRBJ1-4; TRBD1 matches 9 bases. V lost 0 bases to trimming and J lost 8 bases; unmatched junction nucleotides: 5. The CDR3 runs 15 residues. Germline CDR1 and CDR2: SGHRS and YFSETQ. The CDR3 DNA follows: TGCGCCAGCAGCTTGGAGGGGACAGGGCGGGAAAAACTGTTTTTT. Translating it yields CASSLEGTGREKLFF.

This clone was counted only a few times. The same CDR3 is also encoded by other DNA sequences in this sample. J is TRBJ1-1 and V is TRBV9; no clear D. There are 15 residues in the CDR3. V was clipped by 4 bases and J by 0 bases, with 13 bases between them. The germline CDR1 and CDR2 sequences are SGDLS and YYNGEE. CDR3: CASSPRLRMNTEAFF. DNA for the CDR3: TGTGCCAGCAGCCCCAGGTTGCGTATGAACACTGAAGCTTTCTTT.

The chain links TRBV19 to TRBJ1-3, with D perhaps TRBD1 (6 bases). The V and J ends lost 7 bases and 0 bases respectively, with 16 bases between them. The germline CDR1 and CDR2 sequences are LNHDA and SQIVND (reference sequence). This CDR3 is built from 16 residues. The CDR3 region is CASTGGQLSSGNTIYF. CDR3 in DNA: TGTGCCAGTACCGGAGGACAGCTGAGCTCTGGAAACACCATATATTTT.

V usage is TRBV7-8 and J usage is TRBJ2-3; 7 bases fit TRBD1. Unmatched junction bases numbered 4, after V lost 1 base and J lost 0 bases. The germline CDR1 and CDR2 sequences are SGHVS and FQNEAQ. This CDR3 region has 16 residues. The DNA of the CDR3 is TGTGCCAGCAGCTTAGTAACGGGACAGAGCACAGATACGCAGTATTTT. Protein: CASSLVTGQSTDTQYF. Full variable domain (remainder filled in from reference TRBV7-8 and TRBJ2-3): GAGVSQSPRYKVAKRGQDVALRCDPISGHVSLFWYQQALGQGPEFLTYFQNEAQLDKSGLPSDRFFAERPEGSVSTLKIQRTQQEDSAVYLCASSLVTGQSTDTQYFGPGTRLTVL.

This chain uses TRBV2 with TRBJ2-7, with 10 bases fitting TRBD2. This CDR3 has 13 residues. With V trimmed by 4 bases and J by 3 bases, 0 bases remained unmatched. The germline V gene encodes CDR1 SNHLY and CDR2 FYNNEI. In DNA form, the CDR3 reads TGTGCCAGCAGTGGGACTAGCGGCTACGAGCAGTACTTC. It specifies CASSGTSGYEQYF.

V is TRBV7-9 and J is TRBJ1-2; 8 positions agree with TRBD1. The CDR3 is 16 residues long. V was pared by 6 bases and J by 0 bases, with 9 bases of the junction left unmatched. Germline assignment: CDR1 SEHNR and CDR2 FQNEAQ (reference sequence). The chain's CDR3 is CASSSRGTGPNYGYTF. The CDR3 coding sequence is TGTGCCAGCAGTTCCAGGGGGACAGGCCCTAACTATGGCTACACCTTC. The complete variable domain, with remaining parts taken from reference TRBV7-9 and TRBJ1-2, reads DTGVSQNPRHKITKRGQNVTFRCDPISEHNRLYWYRQTLGQGPEFLTYFQNEAQLEKSRLLSDRFSAERPKGSFSTLEIQRTEQGDSAMYLCASSSRGTGPNYGYTFGSGTRLTVV.

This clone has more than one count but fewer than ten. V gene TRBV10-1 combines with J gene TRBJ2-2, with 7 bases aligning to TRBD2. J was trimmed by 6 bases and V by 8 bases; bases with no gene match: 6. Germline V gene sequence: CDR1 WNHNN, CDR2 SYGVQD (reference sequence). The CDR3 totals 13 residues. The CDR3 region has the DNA TGCGCCAGCGCAAGCGGGAAGGCCGGGGAGCTGTTTTTT. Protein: CASASGKAGELFF.

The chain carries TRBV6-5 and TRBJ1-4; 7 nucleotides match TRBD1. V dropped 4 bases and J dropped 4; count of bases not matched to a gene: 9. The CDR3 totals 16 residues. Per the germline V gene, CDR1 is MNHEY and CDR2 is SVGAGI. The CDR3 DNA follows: TGTGCCAGCAGTTCTCAGGAGGGGGCGCTTAATGAAAAACTGTTTTTT. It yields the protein CASSSQEGALNEKLFF.

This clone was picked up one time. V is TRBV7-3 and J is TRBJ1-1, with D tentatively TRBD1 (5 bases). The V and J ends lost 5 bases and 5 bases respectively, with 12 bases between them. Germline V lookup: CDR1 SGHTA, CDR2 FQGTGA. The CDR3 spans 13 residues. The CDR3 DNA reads TGTGCCAGCAGCCCGCAAAAGGGGACTGAAGCTTTCTTT. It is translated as CASSPQKGTEAFF.

CDR3 sequence: CASSLGGNYGYTF. The CDR3 DNA follows: TGTGCCAGCAGCCTCGGGGGTAACTATGGCTACACCTTC. V gene TRBV9 combines with J gene TRBJ1-2; possibly TRBD1 for D (5 bases). This CDR3 spans 13 amino acids. Trimming stripped 4 bases from V and 1 base from J, with 8 bases between. The germline CDR1 and CDR2 sequences are SGDLS and YYNGEE.

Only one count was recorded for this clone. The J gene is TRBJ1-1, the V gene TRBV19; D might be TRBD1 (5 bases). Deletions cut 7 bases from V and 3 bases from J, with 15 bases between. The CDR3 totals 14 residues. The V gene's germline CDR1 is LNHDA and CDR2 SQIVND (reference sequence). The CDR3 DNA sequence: TGTGCCAGTACCTCCCAGGGATTGGACACTGAAGCTTTCTTT. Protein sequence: CASTSQGLDTEAFF.

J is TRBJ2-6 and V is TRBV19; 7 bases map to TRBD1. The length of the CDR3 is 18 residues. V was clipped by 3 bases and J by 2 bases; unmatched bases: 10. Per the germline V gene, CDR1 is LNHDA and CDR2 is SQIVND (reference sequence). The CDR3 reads CASSMTYRGEPGANVLTF. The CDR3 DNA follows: TGTGCCAGTAGTATGACCTACAGGGGAGAACCTGGGGCCAACGTCCTGACTTTC.

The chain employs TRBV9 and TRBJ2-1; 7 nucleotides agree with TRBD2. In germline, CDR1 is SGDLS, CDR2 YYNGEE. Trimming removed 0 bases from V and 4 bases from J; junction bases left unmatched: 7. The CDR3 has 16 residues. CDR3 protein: CASSVVARGEYNEQFF. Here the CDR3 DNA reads TGTGCCAGCAGCGTAGTGGCTCGGGGGGAATACAATGAGCAGTTCTTC. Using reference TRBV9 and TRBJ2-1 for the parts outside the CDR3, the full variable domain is DSGVTQTPKHLITATGQRVTLRCSPRSGDLSVYWYQQSLDQGLQFLIQYYNGEERAKGNILERFSAQQFPDLHSELNLSSLELGDSALYFCASSVVARGEYNEQFFGPGTRLTVL.